This TCR beta chain was sequenced during a study of control samples from healthy donors and cancer patients. Libraries were prepared by immunoSEQ multiplex PCR; TCRdb keeps only in-frame clonotypes and omits some of them. The sample records roughly 100,000 clones, approximately 90% being singletons. Germline CDR1 is MNHEY and CDR2 is SVGAGI. The CDR3 is 15 residues long. Between the trimmed V and J ends, which lost 6 bases and 7 bases, there was a span of 21 bases. The rearrangement links TRBV6-5 to TRBJ1-2; D ambiguous. This TCR was recovered from a woman aged 18-30 years in good health. The sample comprised blood. CDR3 DNA sequence: TGTGCCAGCAGAATCCGGGGAAATCCCTCTCTTGGCTACACCTTC. It codes for CASRIRGNPSLGYTF.